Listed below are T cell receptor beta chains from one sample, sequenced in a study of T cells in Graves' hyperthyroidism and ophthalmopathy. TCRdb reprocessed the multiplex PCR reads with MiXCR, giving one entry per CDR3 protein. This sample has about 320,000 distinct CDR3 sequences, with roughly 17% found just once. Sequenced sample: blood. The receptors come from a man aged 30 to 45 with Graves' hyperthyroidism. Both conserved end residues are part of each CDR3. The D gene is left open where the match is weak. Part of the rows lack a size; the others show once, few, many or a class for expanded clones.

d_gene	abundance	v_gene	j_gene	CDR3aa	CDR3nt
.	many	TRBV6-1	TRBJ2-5	CASSAWTLISETQYF	TGTGCCAGCAGTGCGTGGACTTTGATTTCGGAGACCCAGTACTTC
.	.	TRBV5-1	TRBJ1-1	CASSFGQGEAFF	TGCGCCAGCAGCTTTGGGCAAGGCGAAGCTTTCTTT
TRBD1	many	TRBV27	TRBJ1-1	CASSSSGTGDTEAFF	TGTGCCAGCAGTTCCTCCGGGACAGGGGATACTGAAGCTTTCTTT
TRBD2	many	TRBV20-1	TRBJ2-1	CSANRLAGGPSSYNEQFF	TGCAGTGCCAACCGACTAGCGGGAGGGCCTAGCAGCTACAATGAGCAGTTCTTC
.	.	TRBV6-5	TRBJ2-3	CASSYTGPPDTQYF	TGTGCCAGCAGTTATACAGGTCCCCCAGATACGCAGTATTTT
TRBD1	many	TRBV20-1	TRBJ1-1	CSALQGAGTEAFF	TGCAGTGCTTTACAGGGGGCTGGAACTGAAGCTTTCTTT
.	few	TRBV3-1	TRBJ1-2	CASSQGTNGYTF	TGTGCCAGCAGCCAGGGCACTAATGGCTACACCTTC
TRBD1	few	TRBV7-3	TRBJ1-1	CASSLGQGGGTETFF	TGTGCCAGCAGCCTCGGACAGGGTGGTGGCACTGAAACTTTCTTT
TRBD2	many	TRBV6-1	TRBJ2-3	CASSDLGLAGTDTQYF	TGTGCCAGCAGTGATCTTGGACTAGCGGGCACAGATACGCAGTATTTT
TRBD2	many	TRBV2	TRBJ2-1	CASSERGLGYNEQFF	TGTGCCAGCAGTGAAAGGGGACTAGGCTACAATGAGCAGTTCTTC
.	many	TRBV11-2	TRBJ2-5	CASSLAGAQETQYF	TGTGCCAGCAGCTTAGCTGGGGCCCAAGAGACCCAGTACTTC
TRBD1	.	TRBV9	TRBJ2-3	CASSVEGASTDTQYF	TGTGCCAGCAGCGTAGAGGGGGCGAGCACAGATACGCAGTATTTT
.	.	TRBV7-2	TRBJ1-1	CASSMGGAHIEAFF	TGTGCCAGCAGCATGGGGGGGGCGCATATTGAGGCTTTCTTT
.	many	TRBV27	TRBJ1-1	CASGTAGNTEAFF	TGTGCCAGCGGAACCGCAGGAAACACTGAAGCTTTCTTT
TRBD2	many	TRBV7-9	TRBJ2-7	CASSLSGSAGAYEQYF	TGTGCCAGCAGCTTGAGTGGTAGCGCGGGGGCCTACGAGCAGTACTTC
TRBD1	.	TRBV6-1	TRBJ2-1	CASSSPPGTGDNEQFF	TGTGCCAGCAGTTCTCCTCCCGGGACAGGCGACAATGAGCAGTTCTTC
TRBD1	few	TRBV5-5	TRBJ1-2	CASSVDRANYGYTF	TGTGCCAGCAGCGTCGACAGGGCCAACTATGGCTACACCTTC
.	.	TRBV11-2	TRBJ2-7	CASSNIRGDEQYF	TGTGCCAGCAGCAACATAAGGGGGGACGAGCAGTACTTC
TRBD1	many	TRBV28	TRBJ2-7	CASSSDRGRSEQYF	TGTGCCAGCAGTTCAGACAGGGGCCGGAGCGAGCAGTACTTC
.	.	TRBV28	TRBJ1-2	CASSLKGQPYTGYTF	TGTGCCAGCAGTTTAAAGGGGCAGCCTTACACTGGCTACACCTTC
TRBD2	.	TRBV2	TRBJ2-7	CASGLGGYEQYF	TGTGCCAGCGGACTAGGAGGCTACGAGCAGTACTTC
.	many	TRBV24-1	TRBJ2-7	CATSAREDSIGEQYF	TGTGCCACCAGTGCTCGGGAGGACAGTATAGGCGAGCAGTACTTC
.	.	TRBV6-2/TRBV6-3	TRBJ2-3	CAVRSGLADTQYF	TGTGCCGTCCGCTCAGGGCTCGCAGATACGCAGTATTTT
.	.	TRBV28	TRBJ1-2	CASSQRGYGYTF	TGTGCCAGCAGTCAAAGAGGCTATGGCTACACCTTC
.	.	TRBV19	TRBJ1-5	CASILGGGGNQPQHF	TGTGCCAGTATTCTAGGGGGTGGGGGCAATCAGCCCCAGCATTTT
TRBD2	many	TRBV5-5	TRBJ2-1	CASSLGSSGTFDEQFF	TGTGCCAGCAGCTTGGGTTCTAGCGGGACATTCGATGAGCAGTTCTTC
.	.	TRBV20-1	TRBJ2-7	CSGRRDLYEQYF	TGCAGCGGCCGCCGGGACTTATACGAGCAGTACTTC
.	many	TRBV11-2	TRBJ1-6	CASSPQGSPLHF	TGTGCCAGCAGCCCACAGGGATCACCCCTCCACTTT
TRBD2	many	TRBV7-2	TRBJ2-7	CASTLRSGLADEQYF	TGTGCCAGCACCCTAAGGTCCGGACTAGCGGACGAGCAGTACTTC
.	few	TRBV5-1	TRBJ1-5	CASSLQSGLNQPQHF	TGCGCCAGCAGCTTGCAGTCCGGCCTGAATCAGCCCCAGCATTTT
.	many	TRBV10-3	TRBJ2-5	CAISESSRETQYF	TGTGCCATCAGTGAGTCAAGCAGGGAGACCCAGTACTTC
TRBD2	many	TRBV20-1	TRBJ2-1	CSARDRPSGILYNEQFF	TGCAGTGCTAGAGATCGCCCTAGCGGGATTTTATACAATGAGCAGTTCTTC
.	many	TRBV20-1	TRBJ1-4	CSASATNEKLFF	TGCAGTGCTAGTGCAACTAATGAAAAACTGTTTTTT
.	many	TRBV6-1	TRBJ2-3	CASRRSGVITDTQYF	TGTGCCAGCAGACGCTCGGGGGTTATCACAGATACGCAGTATTTT
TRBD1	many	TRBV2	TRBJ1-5	CASRPGQGSQPQHF	TGTGCCAGCAGGCCGGGACAGGGTTCTCAGCCCCAGCATTTT
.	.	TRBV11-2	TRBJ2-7	CASTPSLLLENEQYF	TGTGCCAGCACCCCTTCGTTGCTACTCGAGAACGAGCAGTACTTC
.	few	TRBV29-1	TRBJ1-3	CSAEGVGNTIYF	TGCAGCGCCGAGGGGGTGGGAAACACCATATATTTT
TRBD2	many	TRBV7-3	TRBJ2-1	CASSASVAGGYNEQFF	TGTGCCAGCAGCGCCAGCGTAGCGGGGGGCTACAATGAGCAGTTCTTC
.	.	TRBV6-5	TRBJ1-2	CASSYSGTESYGYTF	TGTGCCAGCAGTTATAGTGGAACTGAGAGTTATGGCTACACCTTC
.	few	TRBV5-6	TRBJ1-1	CASSSTWGSNTEAFF	TGTGCCAGCAGCTCCACGTGGGGCAGTAACACTGAAGCTTTCTTT
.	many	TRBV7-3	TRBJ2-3	CASSSRDPTDTQYF	TGTGCCAGCAGCTCCCGGGACCCCACAGATACGCAGTATTTT
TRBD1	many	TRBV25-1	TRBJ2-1	CASSRTGSYNEQFF	TGTGCCAGCAGCAGGACAGGCTCCTACAATGAGCAGTTCTTC
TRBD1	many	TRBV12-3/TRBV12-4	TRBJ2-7	CASSFGQGYEQYF	TGTGCCAGCAGTTTTGGACAGGGATACGAGCAGTACTTC
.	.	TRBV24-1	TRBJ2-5	CATSDLQTDQETQYF	TGTGCCACCAGTGATTTGCAGACGGACCAAGAGACCCAGTACTTC
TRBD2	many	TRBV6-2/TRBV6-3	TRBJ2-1	CASRPGTTGRGNEQFF	TGTGCCAGCAGACCCGGGACGACCGGGAGGGGCAATGAGCAGTTCTTC
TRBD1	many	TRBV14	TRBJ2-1	CASSPGQGFYNEQFF	TGTGCCAGCAGCCCGGGACAGGGGTTCTACAATGAGCAGTTCTTC
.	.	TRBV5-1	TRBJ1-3	CASSLRQTTFSGNTIYF	TGCGCCAGCAGCTTGCGGCAAACAACTTTCTCTGGAAACACCATATATTTT
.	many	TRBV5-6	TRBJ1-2	CASSLRGPFGYTF	TGTGCCAGCAGCTTGCGGGGGCCATTCGGCTACACCTTC
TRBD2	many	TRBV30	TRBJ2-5	CAWSARGRETQYF	TGTGCCTGGAGCGCCCGCGGGAGGGAGACCCAGTACTTC
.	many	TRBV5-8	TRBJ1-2	CASTNRASANYGYTF	TGTGCCAGCACAAACAGGGCGTCAGCTAACTATGGCTACACCTTC
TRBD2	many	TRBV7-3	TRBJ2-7	CASSRTSGPYEQYF	TGTGCCAGCAGCCGGACTAGCGGTCCCTACGAGCAGTACTTC
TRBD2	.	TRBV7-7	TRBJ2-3	CASSLAGGPEHGDTQYF	TGTGCTAGCAGCTTAGCGGGAGGGCCTGAGCACGGAGATACGCAGTATTTT
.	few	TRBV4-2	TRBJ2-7	CASSQARGYEQYF	TGTGCCAGCAGCCAAGCCCGGGGCTACGAGCAGTACTTC
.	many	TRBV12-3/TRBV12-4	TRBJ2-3	CASRHTPSVVRGDTQYF	TGTGCCAGCAGACACACCCCCAGCGTCGTAAGGGGGGATACGCAGTATTTT